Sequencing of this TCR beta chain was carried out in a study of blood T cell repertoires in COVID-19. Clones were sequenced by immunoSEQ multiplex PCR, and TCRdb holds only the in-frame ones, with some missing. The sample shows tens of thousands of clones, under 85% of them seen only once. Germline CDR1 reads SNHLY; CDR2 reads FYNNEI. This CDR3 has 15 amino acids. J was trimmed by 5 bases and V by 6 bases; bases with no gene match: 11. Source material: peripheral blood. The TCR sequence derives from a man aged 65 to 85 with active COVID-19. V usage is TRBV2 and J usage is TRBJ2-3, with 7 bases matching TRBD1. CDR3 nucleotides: TGTGCCAGCAGCTCTGGGACAGCCCCTCAAGATACGCAGTATTTT. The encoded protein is CASSSGTAPQDTQYF. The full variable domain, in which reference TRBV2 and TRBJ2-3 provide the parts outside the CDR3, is EPEVTQTPSHQVTQMGQEVILRCVPISNHLYFYWYRQILGQKVEFLVSFYNNEISEKSEIFDDQFSVERPDGSNFTLKIRSTKLEDSAMYFCASSSGTAPQDTQYFGPGTRLTVL.